Included here is one T cell receptor (beta chain) sequence, with context. Its target is not known. Using immunoSEQ multiplex PCR, the repertoire was profiled, and TCRdb retains in-frame clones only, with some absent. The data hold approximately 100,000 clones, with over 75% observed a single time. The data were obtained in a study of PD-1 blockade in mismatch repair-deficient tumors. At the level of the study: Enrolled about 2013-2017, patients had progressing, pretreated mismatch repair-deficient cancers of 12 types.

Deletions cut 0 bases from V and 0 bases from J, with 10 bases between. Germline CDR1 is SGHDT and CDR2 is YYEEEE. The CDR3 loop spans 17 amino acids. Three pembrolizumab responders had their TCRs sequenced. Study outcomes and limitations: Rapid post-treatment expansion, then contraction, generally preceding radiologic response, marked tumor-resident clones.

The source of this sequence is an adult with mismatch repair-deficient cancer. V gene TRBV5-6 combines with J gene TRBJ2-6; the D gene is possibly TRBD1 (5 bases). The sequenced sample was peripheral blood, obtained roughly eight months after starting pembrolizumab. CDR3 loop: CASSLGGLYSGANVLTF. In DNA, the CDR3 is TGTGCCAGCAGCTTGGGGGGCCTATACTCTGGGGCCAACGTCCTGACTTTC.